The clone carrying this T cell receptor beta chain has only a few counts. Antigen: not known. It was with 60 Vbeta and 13 Jbeta primers that the PCR ran. Sequenced by immunoSEQ multiplex PCR; TCRdb stores in-frame clones only, minus some. The sample carries 100,000 to 120,000 clones, 12% to 15% recorded once. This entry belongs to a study of cytomegalovirus exposure and HLA in healthy donors. The donors (healthy individuals) were bone marrow donors. Study results and caveats: In an earlier analysis, most TCR beta V segments were productive about 87% or about 30% of the time. Excluded were some V segments that proved indistinguishable, including TRBV6-2 and TRBV6-3.

The germline V gene has CDR1 SEHNR and CDR2 FQNEAQ (reference sequence). Losses at the gene ends were 5 bases for V and 5 bases for J; bases not matched to a gene: 7. The CDR3 is 14 amino acids. This chain links TRBV7-9 with TRBJ2-5; 8 bases are a match to TRBD1. The source of this sequence is a female donor in good health and CMV-seronegative. The sample was PBMCs. CDR3 DNA sequence: TGTGCCAGCAGCACCGGGACAGGCCTCGAGACCCAGTACTTC. Translation gives CASSTGTGLETQYF.